This TCR beta chain was captured in a study of T cells in Graves' hyperthyroidism and ophthalmopathy. Study-wide results and caveats: A 13 V-J model separated ophthalmopathy from stable hyperthyroidism. Before onset, by a median of approximately 5.9 months, the model predicted ophthalmopathy.

There are a few counts of this clonotype. Its antigen is as yet unknown. Researchers amplified the TCR beta CDR3 regions from RNA transcripts. The TCR CDR3 was amplified in a first-round RT-PCR using the HTBI primer set. TCRdb re-analysed the multiplex PCR reads in MiXCR, keeping a single row per CDR3 protein. The sample holds a few hundred thousand distinct CDR3 sequences, more than 12% seen once. This CDR3 region has 16 residues. The V and J ends lost 2 bases and 7 bases respectively, with 20 bases between them. Germline CDR1 and CDR2: GTSNPN and SVGIG (reference sequence). The material sequenced was blood. The V and J genes are TRBV30 and TRBJ2-2; perhaps TRBD2 as D (6 bases). The TCR originated in a woman aged 25 to 39 with Graves' hyperthyroidism. The CDR3 protein is CAWSRRRAGNGGELFF. CDR3 DNA: TGTGCCTGGAGTCGGCGGCGGGCGGGGAACGGCGGGGAGCTGTTTTTT.